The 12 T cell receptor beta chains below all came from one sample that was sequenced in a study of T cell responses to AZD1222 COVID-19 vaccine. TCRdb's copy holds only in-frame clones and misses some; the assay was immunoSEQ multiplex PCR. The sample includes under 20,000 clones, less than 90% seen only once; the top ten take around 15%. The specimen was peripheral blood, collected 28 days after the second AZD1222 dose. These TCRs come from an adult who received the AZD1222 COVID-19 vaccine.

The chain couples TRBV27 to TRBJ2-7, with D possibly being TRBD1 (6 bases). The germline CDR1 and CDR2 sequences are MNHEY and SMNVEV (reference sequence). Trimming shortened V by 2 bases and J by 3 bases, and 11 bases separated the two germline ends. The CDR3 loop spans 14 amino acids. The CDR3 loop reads CASSLRDTLYEQYF. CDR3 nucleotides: TGTGCCAGCAGTTTAAGGGACACGCTCTACGAGCAGTACTTC.

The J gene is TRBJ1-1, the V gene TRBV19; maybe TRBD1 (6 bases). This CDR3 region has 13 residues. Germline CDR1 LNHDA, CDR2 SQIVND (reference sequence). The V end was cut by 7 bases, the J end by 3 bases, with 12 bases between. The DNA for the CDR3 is TGTGCCAGTAATTACAGGGATCACACTGAAGCTTTCTTT. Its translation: CASNYRDHTEAFF. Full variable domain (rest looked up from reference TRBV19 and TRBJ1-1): DGGITQSPKYLFRKEGQNVTLSCEQNLNHDAMYWYRQDPGQGLRLIYYSQIVNDFQKGDIAEGYSVSREKKESFPLTVTSAQKNPTAFYLCASNYRDHTEAFFGQGTRLTVV.

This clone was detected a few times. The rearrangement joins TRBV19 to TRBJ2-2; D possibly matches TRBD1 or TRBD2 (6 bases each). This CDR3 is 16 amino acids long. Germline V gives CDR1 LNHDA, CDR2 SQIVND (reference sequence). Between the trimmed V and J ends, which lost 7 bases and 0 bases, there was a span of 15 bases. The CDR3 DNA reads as TGTGCCAGTACCCGAAGGGGGGCCTCGAACACCGGGGAGCTGTTTTTT. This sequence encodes CASTRRGASNTGELFF.

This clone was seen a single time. The CDR3 reads CASAPMGVYGYTF. The DNA of the CDR3 is TGTGCCAGCGCCCCTATGGGCGTCTATGGCTACACCTTC. The rearrangement uses TRBV5-6 and TRBJ1-2; D remains ambiguous. The V end was cut by 7 bases, the J end by 4 bases, with 14 bases between. Per the germline V gene, CDR1 is SGHDT and CDR2 is YYEEEE. The CDR3 loop spans 13 amino acids.

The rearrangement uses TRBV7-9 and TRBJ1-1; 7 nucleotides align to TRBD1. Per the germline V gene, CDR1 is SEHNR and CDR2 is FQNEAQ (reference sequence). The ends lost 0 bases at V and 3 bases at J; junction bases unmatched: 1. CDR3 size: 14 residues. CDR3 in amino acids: CASSLADRYTEAFF. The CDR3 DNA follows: TGTGCCAGCAGCTTAGCGGACAGGTACACTGAAGCTTTCTTT.

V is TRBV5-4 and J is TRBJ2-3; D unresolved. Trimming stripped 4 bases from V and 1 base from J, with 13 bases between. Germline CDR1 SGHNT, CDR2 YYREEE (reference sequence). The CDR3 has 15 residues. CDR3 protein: CASSNRAQGTDTQYF. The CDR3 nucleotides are TGTGCCAGCAGCAATAGAGCCCAGGGCACAGATACGCAGTATTTT.

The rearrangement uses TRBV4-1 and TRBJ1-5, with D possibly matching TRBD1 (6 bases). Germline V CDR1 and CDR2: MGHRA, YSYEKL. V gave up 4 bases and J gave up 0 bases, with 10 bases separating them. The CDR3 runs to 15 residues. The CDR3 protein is CASSPRTVSNQPQHF. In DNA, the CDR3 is TGCGCCAGCAGCCCCCGGACAGTTAGCAATCAGCCCCAGCATTTT.

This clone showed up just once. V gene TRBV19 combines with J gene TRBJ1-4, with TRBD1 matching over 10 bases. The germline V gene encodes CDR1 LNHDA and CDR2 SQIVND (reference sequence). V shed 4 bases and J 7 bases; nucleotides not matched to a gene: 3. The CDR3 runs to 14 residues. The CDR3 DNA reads TGTGCCAGTAGTAGACAGGGGGCGCCTGAAAAACTGTTTTTT. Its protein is CASSRQGAPEKLFF.

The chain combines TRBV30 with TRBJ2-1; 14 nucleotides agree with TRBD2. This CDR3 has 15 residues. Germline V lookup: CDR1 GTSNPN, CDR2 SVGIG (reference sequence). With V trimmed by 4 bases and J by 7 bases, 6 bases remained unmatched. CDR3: CAWTGTSGSWNEQFF. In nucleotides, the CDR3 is TGTGCCTGGACCGGGACTAGCGGGAGTTGGAATGAGCAGTTCTTC.

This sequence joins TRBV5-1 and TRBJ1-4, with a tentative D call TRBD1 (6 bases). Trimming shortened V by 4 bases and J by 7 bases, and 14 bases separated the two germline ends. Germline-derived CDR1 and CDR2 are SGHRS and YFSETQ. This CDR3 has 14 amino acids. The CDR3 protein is CASSLRTEAEKLFF. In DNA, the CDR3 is TGCGCCAGCAGCCTCAGGACAGAAGCTGAAAAACTGTTTTTT.

CDR3 sequence reads: CASSRGENRNYEQYF. CDR3 coding DNA: TGTGCCAGCAGCAGAGGGGAGAATAGAAACTACGAGCAGTACTTC. The chain carries TRBV7-2 and TRBJ2-7; D is perhaps TRBD1 or TRBD2 (5 bases each). Germline assignment: CDR1 SGHTA and CDR2 FQGNSA. This CDR3 has 15 residues. V gave up 5 bases and J gave up 3 bases, with 17 bases separating them.

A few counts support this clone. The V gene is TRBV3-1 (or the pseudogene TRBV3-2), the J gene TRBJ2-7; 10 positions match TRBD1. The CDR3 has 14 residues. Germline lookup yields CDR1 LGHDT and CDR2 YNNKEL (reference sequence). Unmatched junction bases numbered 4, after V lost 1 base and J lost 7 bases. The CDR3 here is CASSQGRQGAEQYF. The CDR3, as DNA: TGTGCCAGCAGCCAAGGAAGACAGGGGGCTGAGCAGTACTTC.